This T cell receptor (beta chain) was captured in a study of technical replicates of blood from a few donors. Generated by immunoSEQ multiplex PCR, the TCRdb table keeps only in-frame clones and is missing some. The repertoire consists of 65,000 to 90,000 clones, with 65% to 90% occurring once and the leading ten covering roughly 4.8%. The CDR3 covers 17 residues. From germline, CDR1 is SEHNR and CDR2 FQNEAQ (reference sequence). The J segment lost 1 base and the V segment lost 10 bases, leaving 7 bases of the junction unmatched. This receptor was identified in a human donor in good health. Some clones in this sample may be carry-over from other donors' samples. Sequenced input: PBMCs. The rearrangement joins TRBV7-9 to TRBJ2-1, with 16 nucleotides matching TRBD2. The CDR3 nucleotides are TGTGCCACCATCGGGACTAGCGGGGGGGGATCCTACAATGAGCAGTTCTTC. Amino acids: CATIGTSGGGSYNEQFF.